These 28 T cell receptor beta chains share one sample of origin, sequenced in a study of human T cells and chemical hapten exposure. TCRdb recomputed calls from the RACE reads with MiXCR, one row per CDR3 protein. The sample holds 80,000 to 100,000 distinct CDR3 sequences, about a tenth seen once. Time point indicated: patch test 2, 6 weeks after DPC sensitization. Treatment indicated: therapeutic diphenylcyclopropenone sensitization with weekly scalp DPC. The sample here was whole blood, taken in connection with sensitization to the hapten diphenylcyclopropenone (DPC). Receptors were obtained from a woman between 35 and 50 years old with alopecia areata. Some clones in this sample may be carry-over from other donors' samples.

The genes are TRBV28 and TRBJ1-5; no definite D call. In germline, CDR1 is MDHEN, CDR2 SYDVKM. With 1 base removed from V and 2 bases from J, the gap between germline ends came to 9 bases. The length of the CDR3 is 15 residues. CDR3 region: CASSLSGEGNQPQHF. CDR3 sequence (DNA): TGTGCCAGCAGTTTATCCGGGGAGGGCAATCAGCCCCAGCATTTT.

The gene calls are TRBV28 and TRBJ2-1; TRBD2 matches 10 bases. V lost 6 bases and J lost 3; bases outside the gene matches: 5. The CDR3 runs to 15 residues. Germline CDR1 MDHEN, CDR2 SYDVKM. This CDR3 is CASRTSGPLYNEQFF. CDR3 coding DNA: TGTGCCAGCAGGACTAGCGGGCCCCTCTACAATGAGCAGTTCTTC.

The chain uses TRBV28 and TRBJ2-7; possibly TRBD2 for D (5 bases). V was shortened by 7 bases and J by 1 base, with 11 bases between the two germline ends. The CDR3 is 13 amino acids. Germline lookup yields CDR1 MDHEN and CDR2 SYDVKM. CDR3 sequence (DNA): TGTGCCAGCACGGTGGGAGTGTCCTACGAGCAGTACTTC. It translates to CASTVGVSYEQYF.

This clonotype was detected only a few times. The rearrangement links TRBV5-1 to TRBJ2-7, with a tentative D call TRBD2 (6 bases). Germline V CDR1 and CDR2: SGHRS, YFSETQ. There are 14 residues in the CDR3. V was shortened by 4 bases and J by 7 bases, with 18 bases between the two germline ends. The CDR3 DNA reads TGCGCCAGCAGCGAGAACCCGGCCGGGGGAGAGCAGTACTTC. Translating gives CASSENPAGGEQYF.

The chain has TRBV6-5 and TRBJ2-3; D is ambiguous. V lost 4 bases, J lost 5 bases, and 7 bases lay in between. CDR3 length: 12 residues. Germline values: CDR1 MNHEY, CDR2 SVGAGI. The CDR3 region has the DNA TGTGCCAGCAGTTCGGACCGAGATACGCAGTATTTT. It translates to CASSSDRDTQYF.

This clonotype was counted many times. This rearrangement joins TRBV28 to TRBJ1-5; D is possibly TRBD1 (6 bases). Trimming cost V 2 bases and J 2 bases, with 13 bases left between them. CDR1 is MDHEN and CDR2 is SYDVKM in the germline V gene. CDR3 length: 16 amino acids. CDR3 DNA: TGTGCCAGCAGTTTAAGTGGGGGCTGGGGCAATCAGCCCCAGCATTTT. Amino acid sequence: CASSLSGGWGNQPQHF. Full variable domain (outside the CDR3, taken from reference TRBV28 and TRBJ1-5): DVKVTQSSRYLVKRTGEKVFLECVQDMDHENMFWYRQDPGLGLRLIYFSYDVKMKEKGDIPEGYSVSREKKERFSLILESASTNQTSMYLCASSLSGGWGNQPQHFGDGTRLSIL.

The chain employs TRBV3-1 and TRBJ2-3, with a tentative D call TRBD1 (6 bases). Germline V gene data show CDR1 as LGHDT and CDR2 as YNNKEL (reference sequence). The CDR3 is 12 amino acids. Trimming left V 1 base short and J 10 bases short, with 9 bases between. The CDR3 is CASSQVGAAQYF. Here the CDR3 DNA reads TGTGCCAGCAGCCAAGTGGGGGCGGCGCAGTATTTT.

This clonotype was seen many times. The CDR3 here is CASGTQGYYNSPLHF. The CDR3 DNA reads as TGTGCCAGCGGGACTCAGGGTTATTATAATTCACCCCTCCACTTT. This chain joins TRBV6-1 and TRBJ1-6, with a possible D match to TRBD1 (5 bases). Germline V gene sequence: CDR1 MNHNS, CDR2 SASEGT. The CDR3 length is 15 residues. Trimming took off 8 bases at V and 4 bases at J, with 15 bases between the two ends.

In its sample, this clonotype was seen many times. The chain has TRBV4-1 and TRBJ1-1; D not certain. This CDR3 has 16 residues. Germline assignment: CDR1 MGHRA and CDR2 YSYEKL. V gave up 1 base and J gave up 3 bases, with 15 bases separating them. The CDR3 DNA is TGCGCCAGCAGCCAAGTTTTCAGGACTGGAGACACTGAAGCTTTCTTT. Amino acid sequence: CASSQVFRTGDTEAFF.

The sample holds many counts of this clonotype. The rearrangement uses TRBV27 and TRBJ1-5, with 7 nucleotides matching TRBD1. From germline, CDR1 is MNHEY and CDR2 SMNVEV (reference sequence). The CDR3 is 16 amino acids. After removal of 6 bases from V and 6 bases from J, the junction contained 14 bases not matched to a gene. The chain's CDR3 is CASSPTTGTVAQPQHF. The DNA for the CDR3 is TGTGCCAGCAGCCCGACCACTGGGACAGTCGCTCAGCCCCAGCATTTT.

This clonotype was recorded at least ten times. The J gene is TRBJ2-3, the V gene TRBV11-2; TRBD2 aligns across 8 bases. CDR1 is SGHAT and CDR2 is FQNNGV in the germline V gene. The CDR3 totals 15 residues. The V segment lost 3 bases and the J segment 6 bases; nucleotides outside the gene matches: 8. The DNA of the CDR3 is TGTGCCAGCAGCTTCGGACTAGCCTGGACGGATACGCAGTATTTT. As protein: CASSFGLAWTDTQYF.

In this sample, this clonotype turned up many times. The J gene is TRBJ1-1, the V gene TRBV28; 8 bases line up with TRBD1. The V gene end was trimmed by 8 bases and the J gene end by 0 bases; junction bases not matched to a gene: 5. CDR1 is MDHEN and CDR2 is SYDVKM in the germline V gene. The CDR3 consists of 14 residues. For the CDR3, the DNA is TGTGCCAGCGGGGTGGGACAGGTGAACACTGAAGCTTTCTTT. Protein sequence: CASGVGQVNTEAFF.

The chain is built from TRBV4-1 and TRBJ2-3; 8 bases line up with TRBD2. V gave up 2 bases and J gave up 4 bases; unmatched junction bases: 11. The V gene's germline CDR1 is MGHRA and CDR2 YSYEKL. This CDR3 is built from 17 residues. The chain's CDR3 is CASSQQSTSGRADTQYF. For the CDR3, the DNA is TGCGCCAGCAGCCAACAAAGCACTAGCGGAAGGGCAGATACGCAGTATTTT.

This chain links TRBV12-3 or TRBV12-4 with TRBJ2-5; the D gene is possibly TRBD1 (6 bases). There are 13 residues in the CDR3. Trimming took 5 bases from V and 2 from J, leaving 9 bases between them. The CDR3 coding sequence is TGTGCCAGCAGTCAGGGACAACAAGAGACCCAGTACTTC. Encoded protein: CASSQGQQETQYF.

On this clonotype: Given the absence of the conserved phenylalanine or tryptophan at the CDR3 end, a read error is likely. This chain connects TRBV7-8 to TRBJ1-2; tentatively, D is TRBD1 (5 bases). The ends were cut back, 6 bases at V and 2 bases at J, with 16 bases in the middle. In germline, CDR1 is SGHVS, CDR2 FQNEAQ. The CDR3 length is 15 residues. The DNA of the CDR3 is TGTGCCAGCAGTCGAACAGGATCTGTCAACTATGGCTACACCATC. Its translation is CASSRTGSVNYGYTI.

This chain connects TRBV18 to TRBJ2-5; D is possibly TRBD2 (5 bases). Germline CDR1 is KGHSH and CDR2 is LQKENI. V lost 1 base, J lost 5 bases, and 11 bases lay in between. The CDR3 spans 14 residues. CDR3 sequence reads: CASSPRSSSETQYF. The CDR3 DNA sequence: TGTGCCAGCTCACCACGGTCTAGCTCGGAGACCCAGTACTTC.

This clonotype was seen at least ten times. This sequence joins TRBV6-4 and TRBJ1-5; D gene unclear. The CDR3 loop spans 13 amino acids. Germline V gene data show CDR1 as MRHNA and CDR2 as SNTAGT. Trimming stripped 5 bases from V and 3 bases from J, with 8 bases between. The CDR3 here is CASSLGPNQPQHF. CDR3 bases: TGTGCCAGCAGTCTTGGGCCCAATCAGCCCCAGCATTTT.

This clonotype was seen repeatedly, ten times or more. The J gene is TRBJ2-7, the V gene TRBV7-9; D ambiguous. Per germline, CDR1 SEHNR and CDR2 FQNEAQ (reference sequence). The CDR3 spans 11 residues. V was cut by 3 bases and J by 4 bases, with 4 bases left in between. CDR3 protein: CASSFRYEQYF. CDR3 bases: TGTGCCAGCAGCTTCAGGTACGAGCAGTACTTC.

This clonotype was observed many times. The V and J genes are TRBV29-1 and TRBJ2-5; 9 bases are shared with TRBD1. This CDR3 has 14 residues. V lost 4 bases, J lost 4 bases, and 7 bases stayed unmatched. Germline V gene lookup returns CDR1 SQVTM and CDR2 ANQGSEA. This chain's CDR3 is CSVAEGTGRETQYF. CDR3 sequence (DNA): TGCAGCGTTGCGGAAGGGACAGGGAGAGAGACCCAGTACTTC. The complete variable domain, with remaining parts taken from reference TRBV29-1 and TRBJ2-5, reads SAVISQKPSRDICQRGTSLTIQCQVDSQVTMMFWYRQQPGQSLTLIATANQGSEATYESGFVIDKFPISRPNLTFSTLTVSNMSPEDSSIYLCSVAEGTGRETQYFGPGTRLLVL.

This CDR3 reads CASTRGGNRDTQYF. CDR3 DNA sequence: TGCGCCAGCACCCGGGGCGGCAATCGAGATACGCAGTATTTT. V gene TRBV5-1 combines with J gene TRBJ2-3; D is perhaps TRBD1 or TRBD2 (5 bases each). Trimming removed 6 bases from V and 5 bases from J, with 16 bases in between. This CDR3 region has 14 residues. CDR1 is SGHRS and CDR2 is YFSETQ in the germline V gene.

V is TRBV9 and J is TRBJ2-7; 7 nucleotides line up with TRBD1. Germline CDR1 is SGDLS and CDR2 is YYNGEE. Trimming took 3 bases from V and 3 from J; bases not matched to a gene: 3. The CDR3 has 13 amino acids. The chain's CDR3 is CASSARDSYEQYF. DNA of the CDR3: TGTGCCAGCAGCGCTCGGGACAGCTACGAGCAGTACTTC.

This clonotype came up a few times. The chain's CDR3 is CSARAGQGRSPLHF. The CDR3 nucleotides read TGCAGTGCTAGAGCCGGACAGGGGAGATCACCCCTCCACTTT. This chain uses TRBV20-1 with TRBJ1-6; TRBD1 matches 9 bases. This CDR3 spans 14 amino acids. V trimming: 1 base; J trimming: 10 bases; junction bases outside the gene matches: 5. CDR1 DFQATT and CDR2 SNEGSKA come from the germline V gene (reference sequence).

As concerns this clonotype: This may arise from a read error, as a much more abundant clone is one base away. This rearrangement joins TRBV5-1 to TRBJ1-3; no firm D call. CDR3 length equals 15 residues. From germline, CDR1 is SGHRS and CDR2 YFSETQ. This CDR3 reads CTSSFGSGSGNTIYF. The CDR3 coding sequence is TGCACCAGCAGCTTCGGTTCAGGATCTGGAAACACCATATATTTT. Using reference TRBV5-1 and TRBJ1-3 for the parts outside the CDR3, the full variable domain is KAGVTQTPRYLIKTRGQQVTLSCSPISGHRSVSWYQQTPGQGLQFLFEYFSETQRNKGNFPGRFSGRQFSNSRSEMNVSTLELGDSALYLCTSSFGSGSGNTIYFGEGSWLTVV.

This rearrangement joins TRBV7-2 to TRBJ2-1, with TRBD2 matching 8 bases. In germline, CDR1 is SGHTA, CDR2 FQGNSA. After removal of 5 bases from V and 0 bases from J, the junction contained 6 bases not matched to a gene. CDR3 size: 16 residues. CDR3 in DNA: TGTGCCAGCAGCCCTTTAGCGGGAAACTCCTACAATGAGCAGTTCTTC. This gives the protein CASSPLAGNSYNEQFF. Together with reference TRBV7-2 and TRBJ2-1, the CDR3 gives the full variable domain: GAGVSQSPSNKVTEKGKDVELRCDPISGHTALYWYRQSLGQGLEFLIYFQGNSAPDKSGLPSDRFSAERTGGSVSTLTIQRTQQEDSAVYLCASSPLAGNSYNEQFFGPGTRLTVL.

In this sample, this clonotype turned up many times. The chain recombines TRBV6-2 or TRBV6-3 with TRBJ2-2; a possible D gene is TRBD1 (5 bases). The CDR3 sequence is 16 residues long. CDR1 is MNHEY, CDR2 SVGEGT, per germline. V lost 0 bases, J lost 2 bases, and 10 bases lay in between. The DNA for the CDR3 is TGTGCCAGCAGTTACTCAGAGACAGCTAACACCGGGGAGCTGTTTTTT. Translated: CASSYSETANTGELFF.

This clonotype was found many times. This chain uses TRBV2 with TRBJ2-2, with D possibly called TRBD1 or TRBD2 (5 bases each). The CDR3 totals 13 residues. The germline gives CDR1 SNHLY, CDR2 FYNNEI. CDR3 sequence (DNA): TGTGTACAGGAGGACTTGAACACCGGGGAGCTGTTTTTT. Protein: CVQEDLNTGELFF.

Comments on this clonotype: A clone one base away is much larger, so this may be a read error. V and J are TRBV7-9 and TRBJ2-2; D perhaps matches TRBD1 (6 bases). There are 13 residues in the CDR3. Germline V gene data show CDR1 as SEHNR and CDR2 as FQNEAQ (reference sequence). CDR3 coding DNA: TGTGCCAGCAGCCAACAGGGTACCGGGGAGCCGTTTTTT. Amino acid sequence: CASSQQGTGEPFF.

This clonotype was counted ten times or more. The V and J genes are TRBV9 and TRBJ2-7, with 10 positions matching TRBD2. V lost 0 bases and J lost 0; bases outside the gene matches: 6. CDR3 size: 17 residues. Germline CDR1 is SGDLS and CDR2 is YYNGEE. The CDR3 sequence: CASSVVTSGTSSYEQYF. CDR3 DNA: TGTGCCAGCAGCGTAGTCACTAGCGGGACCAGCTCCTACGAGCAGTACTTC.